Listed here are 7 T cell receptor beta chains from one sample, sequenced in a study of shared clonotypes between healthy human individuals. Assay: immunoSEQ multiplex PCR; the TCRdb copy retains only in-frame clones and omits some. The table has more than 400,000 clones, almost 97% seen once. Material for sequencing was naive CD4+ T cells sorted from blood. Indicated subset: CD45RA+ positively selected. Receptor source: a woman aged 25-40 years in good health.

The rearrangement joins TRBV11-2 to TRBJ2-5; 7 bases are shared with TRBD2. The tail of the sequence fits TRBJ2-7 better, so the J call may be wrong. The CDR3 is 17 residues long. Germline V gene data show CDR1 as SGHAT and CDR2 as FQNNGV. Here the CDR3 DNA reads TGTGCCAGCACCCCCCCAAATGCGGGAGTCCCCAAAGGCGAGCAGTACTTC. The encoded protein is CASTPPNAGVPKGEQYF.

The J gene is TRBJ2-3, the V gene TRBV2; 10 bases line up with TRBD2. With V trimmed by 4 bases and J by 5 bases, 6 bases remained unmatched. Germline CDR1 reads SNHLY; CDR2 reads FYNNEI. The CDR3 is made up of 15 amino acids. CDR3 in DNA: TGTGCCAGCAGTGCCACTAGCGGGATTTTAGATACGCAGTATTTT. Protein sequence: CASSATSGILDTQYF.

The chain employs TRBV11-2 and TRBJ2-5; D is possibly TRBD2 (5 bases). TRBJ2-7 matches the DNA end more closely, so the J call is doubtful. The length of the CDR3 is 17 residues. Germline assignment: CDR1 SGHAT and CDR2 FQNNGV. CDR3 region: CASSLGGAGELFYEQYF. The CDR3 nucleotides are TGTGCCAGCAGCTTAGGAGGTGCGGGCGAACTTTTCTACGAGCAGTACTTC.

This clone was detected once. The chain uses TRBV4-1 and TRBJ2-7; the D gene is possibly TRBD2 (6 bases). The CDR3 totals 16 residues. CDR1 and CDR2 from the germline V gene are MGHRA and YSYEKL. The V end was cut by 0 bases, the J end by 2 bases, with 14 bases between. As DNA, the CDR3 is TGCGCCAGCAGCCAAGATCGGGCGGGACCTGCCTACGAGCAGTACTTC. This encodes CASSQDRAGPAYEQYF.

The genes are TRBV27 and TRBJ2-5, with TRBD1 as a possible D gene (8 bases). The DNA end is a closer match to TRBJ2-7, so the J assignment may be wrong. Per germline, CDR1 MNHEY and CDR2 SMNVEV (reference sequence). CDR3 length equals 15 residues. CDR3 sequence: CASRTLVQGGYEQYF. The DNA of the CDR3 is TGTGCCAGCAGGACACTGGTACAGGGGGGGTACGAGCAGTACTTC.

The rearrangement links TRBV6-1 to TRBJ1-2; no reliable D call. The CDR3 contains 13 residues. CDR1 and CDR2 (germline): MNHNS, SASEGT. The V and J ends lost 8 bases and 4 bases respectively, with 14 bases between them. In nucleotides, the CDR3 is TGTGCCAGCGCGGCAACGGTAGTCTATGGCTACACCTTC. It specifies CASAATVVYGYTF.

The rearrangement links TRBV6-5 to TRBJ1-1, with a weak D call TRBD1 (6 bases). Trimming left V 6 bases short and J 9 bases short, with 20 bases between. This CDR3 contains 14 residues. Germline CDR1 reads MNHEY; CDR2 reads SVGAGI. The CDR3 DNA follows: TGTGCCAGCAGCTCCACAGGGCGGCCCAAGAAAGCTTTCTTT. Protein: CASSSTGRPKKAFF.